These 13 T cell receptor beta chains share one sample of origin, sequenced in a study of T cell responses to AZD1222 COVID-19 vaccine. The repertoire was sequenced with immunoSEQ multiplex PCR; TCRdb's copy has only in-frame clones and lacks some. This table has some 170,000 clones, 85% to 95% appearing once. The sample was peripheral blood, taken 28 days after the second AZD1222 dose. The receptors here all came from an adult who received the AZD1222 COVID-19 vaccine.

V and J are TRBV19 and TRBJ2-1; D call uncertain. The ends were cut back, 4 bases at V and 0 bases at J, with 10 bases in the middle. There are 15 residues in the CDR3. Germline CDR1 is LNHDA and CDR2 is SQIVND (reference sequence). This chain's CDR3 is CASSNAQSSYNEQFF. The CDR3 bases are TGTGCCAGTAGTAATGCTCAGAGCTCCTACAATGAGCAGTTCTTC.

The chain combines TRBV4-3 with TRBJ1-2; no clear D gene. The CDR3 covers 15 residues. V lost 0 bases to trimming and J lost 4 bases, with 12 bases between them. Germline-derived CDR1 and CDR2 are LGHNA and YSLEER. The CDR3, as DNA: TGCGCCAGCAGCCAAGATCGCCGGGAGTCCTATGGCTACACCTTC. Translated: CASSQDRRESYGYTF.

The chain combines TRBV9 with TRBJ2-2, with D maybe TRBD1 (6 bases). The CDR3 is 15 amino acids. Germline V gene data show CDR1 as SGDLS and CDR2 as YYNGEE. Trimming removed 4 bases from V and 2 bases from J, with 12 bases in between. For the CDR3, the DNA is TGTGCCAGCAGCAGCCGGGACAAAAACACCGGGGAGCTGTTTTTT. This encodes CASSSRDKNTGELFF.

V gene TRBV4-3 combines with J gene TRBJ1-1, with D possibly TRBD1 on 6 matching bases. This CDR3 has 15 amino acids. Germline V lookup: CDR1 LGHNA, CDR2 YSLEER. The V end was cut by 4 bases, the J end by 0 bases, with 12 bases between. In DNA, the CDR3 is TGCGCCAGCAGCCGAGACAGGACGGTGAACACTGAAGCTTTCTTT. The encoded protein is CASSRDRTVNTEAFF.

This chain uses TRBV4-1 with TRBJ2-3, with 9 bases that match TRBD2. This CDR3 contains 16 residues. The ends lost 5 bases at V and 0 bases at J; junction bases unmatched: 6. CDR1 MGHRA and CDR2 YSYEKL come from the germline V gene. The CDR3, as DNA: TGCGCCAGCAGCGCTAGCGGGGCCCCAAGCACAGATACGCAGTATTTT. This codes for CASSASGAPSTDTQYF.

The genes are TRBV18 and TRBJ2-1; TRBD2 matches at 11 bases. After removal of 5 bases from V and 4 bases from J, the junction contained 10 bases not matched to a gene. The length of the CDR3 is 17 residues. Germline V gene sequence: CDR1 KGHSH, CDR2 LQKENI. This chain's CDR3 is CASSSILAGGGYNEQFF. In nucleotides, the CDR3 is TGTGCCAGCTCATCGATTCTAGCGGGAGGAGGATACAATGAGCAGTTCTTC. Drawing the rest from reference TRBV18 and TRBJ2-1, the complete variable domain is NAGVMQNPRHLVRRRGQEARLRCSPMKGHSHVYWYRQLPEEGLKFMVYLQKENIIDESGMPKERFSAEFPKEGPSILRIQQVVRGDSAAYFCASSSILAGGGYNEQFFGPGTRLTVL.

DNA of the CDR3: TGTGCCACCAGCAGAGAACCGTCTCAGCCCCAGCATTTT. Protein product: CATSREPSQPQHF. The chain is built from TRBV15 and TRBJ1-5; D ambiguous. Germline V lookup: CDR1 LNHNV, CDR2 YYDKDF (reference sequence). The CDR3 is made up of 13 amino acids. V lost 0 bases and J lost 6, with 6 bases in between.

The chain joins TRBV29-1 to TRBJ1-2; 8 nucleotides match TRBD1. Germline lookup yields CDR1 SQVTM and CDR2 ANQGSEA. The CDR3 length is 12 residues. V trimming: 7 bases; J trimming: 2 bases; junction bases outside the gene matches: 3. CDR3 protein: CSARTGNYGYTF. Here the CDR3 DNA reads TGCAGCGCCCGGACAGGGAACTATGGCTACACCTTC. Full variable domain (outside the CDR3, taken from reference TRBV29-1 and TRBJ1-2): SAVISQKPSRDICQRGTSLTIQCQVDSQVTMMFWYRQQPGQSLTLIATANQGSEATYESGFVIDKFPISRPNLTFSTLTVSNMSPEDSSIYLCSARTGNYGYTFGSGTRLTVV.

This chain uses TRBV10-3 with TRBJ2-7; 8 bases map to TRBD1. This CDR3 region has 13 residues. V was clipped by 10 bases and J by 3 bases; unmatched bases: 8. CDR1 and CDR2 from the germline V gene are ENHRY and SYGVKD. CDR3 bases: TGTGCCACATGGACAGGGAATCACTACGAGCAGTACTTC. This encodes CATWTGNHYEQYF.

The chain links TRBV15 to TRBJ2-1; tentatively, D is TRBD1 (6 bases). Trimming cost V 5 bases and J 6 bases, with 20 bases left between them. Germline CDR1 is LNHNV and CDR2 is YYDKDF (reference sequence). This CDR3 has 16 amino acids. The CDR3: CATSDRTLTRINEQFF. Here the CDR3 DNA reads TGTGCCACCAGCGACAGGACACTAACACGGATCAATGAGCAGTTCTTC.

V and J are TRBV4-2 and TRBJ2-3; no clear D gene. Germline CDR1 and CDR2: LGHNA and YNFKEQ. The CDR3 has 11 residues. The ends were cut back, 8 bases at V and 8 bases at J, with 11 bases in the middle. The CDR3 reads CASRAWGTQYF. The CDR3 bases are TGTGCCAGCCGGGCGTGGGGTACGCAGTATTTT.

The chain combines TRBV5-6 with TRBJ1-1, with D unresolved. CDR1 is SGHDT, CDR2 YYEEEE, per germline. The V end lost 5 bases, the J end lost 6 bases, and 14 bases lay between the germline ends. The CDR3 contains 13 residues. CDR3 nucleotide sequence: TGTGCCAGCAGGACTCCCGAGTTGGCTGAAGCTTTCTTT. It codes for CASRTPELAEAFF.

In this sample, this clone turned up once. V is TRBV2 and J is TRBJ1-5; D gene uncertain. The CDR3 contains 14 residues. Germline V gives CDR1 SNHLY, CDR2 FYNNEI. Trimming took 0 bases from V and 7 from J, leaving 10 bases between them. CDR3: CASSEAAEIQPQHF. The DNA for the CDR3 is TGTGCCAGCAGTGAAGCGGCGGAGATCCAGCCCCAGCATTTT.